The next 27 T cell receptor beta chains were all read from a single sample in a study of control samples from healthy donors and cancer patients. The protocol was immunoSEQ multiplex PCR, while the TCRdb copy is restricted to in-frame clones and leaves out a portion. The sample records about 180,000 clones, about 92% being singletons. Sequencing was performed on blood. These receptors were obtained from a man in his thirties or forties in good health.

J is TRBJ2-1 and V is TRBV5-1, with TRBD2 matching over 8 bases. Trimming cost V 2 bases and J 3 bases; bases outside gene matches: 4. Germline CDR1 and CDR2: SGHRS and YFSETQ. The CDR3 totals 15 residues. CDR3 region: CASSLNGRDYNEQFF. In nucleotides, the CDR3 is TGCGCCAGCAGCTTAAACGGGAGGGACTACAATGAGCAGTTCTTC.

This rearrangement joins TRBV14 to TRBJ2-7, with 11 bases fitting TRBD1. CDR1 and CDR2 (germline): SGHDN, FVKESK. This CDR3 spans 14 amino acids. With 4 bases clipped from V and 6 bases from J, the junction kept 5 bases outside the gene matches. Here the CDR3 reads CASSLGTGGGEQYF. CDR3 coding DNA: TGTGCCAGCAGCCTCGGGACAGGGGGGGGCGAGCAGTACTTC.

This chain's CDR3 is CASSFQGQPNTEAFF. The CDR3 DNA is TGTGCCAGCAGCTTCCAAGGACAGCCGAACACTGAAGCTTTCTTT. The chain joins TRBV6-5 to TRBJ1-1; possibly TRBD1 for D (6 bases). The germline V and J ends were trimmed by 6 bases and 1 base, with 15 bases remaining between them. Germline CDR1 reads MNHEY; CDR2 reads SVGAGI. The CDR3 has 15 amino acids.

The genes are TRBV5-6 and TRBJ2-3, with 9 bases aligning to TRBD2. The ends lost 1 base at V and 3 bases at J; junction bases unmatched: 3. The V gene's germline CDR1 is SGHDT and CDR2 YYEEEE. The CDR3 contains 15 residues. The CDR3: CASSLPSGATDTQYF. In DNA, the CDR3 is TGTGCCAGCAGCTTGCCTAGCGGGGCGACAGATACGCAGTATTTT.

The V call is TRBV24-1, the J call TRBJ2-1, with TRBD2 matching over 11 bases. V lost 9 bases, J lost 2 bases, and 11 bases stayed unmatched. CDR3 length: 17 amino acids. The germline V gene encodes CDR1 KGHDR and CDR2 SFDVKD. The CDR3 loop is CATWFSGRAGAYNEQFF. CDR3 nucleotides: TGTGCCACCTGGTTTAGCGGGAGGGCCGGGGCCTACAATGAGCAGTTCTTC.

This chain uses TRBV19 with TRBJ2-2; 9 positions match TRBD2. Germline-derived CDR1 and CDR2 are LNHDA and SQIVND (reference sequence). CDR3 length: 15 residues. Trimming took 2 bases from V and 4 from J; bases not matched to a gene: 2. The CDR3 DNA reads TGTGCCAGTAGTATAAGCGGGAGGACCACCGGGGAGCTGTTTTTT. This sequence encodes CASSISGRTTGELFF.

The chain carries TRBV4-1 and TRBJ2-5; 13 nucleotides match TRBD2. This CDR3 is 18 amino acids long. V lost 0 bases and J lost 4; bases outside the gene matches: 8. Germline V lookup: CDR1 MGHRA, CDR2 YSYEKL. As DNA, the CDR3 is TGCGCCAGCAGCCAAGATCTGGGGACTAGCGGGAAGGGAGAGACCCAGTACTTC. Translating gives CASSQDLGTSGKGETQYF.

The chain employs TRBV3-1 (or the pseudogene TRBV3-2) and TRBJ2-7; 8 nucleotides line up with TRBD1. Unmatched junction bases numbered 8, after V lost 1 base and J lost 6 bases. Per germline, CDR1 LGHDT and CDR2 YNNKEL (reference sequence). The CDR3 covers 15 residues. In nucleotides, the CDR3 is TGTGCCAGCAGCCAAGCGAGGGCAGGGGGCGCCGAGCAGTACTTC. Protein product: CASSQARAGGAEQYF.

A single count supports this clone. The chain has TRBV3-1 (or the pseudogene TRBV3-2) and TRBJ1-2; D might be TRBD1 (5 bases). V lost 4 bases and J 8 bases, leaving 20 bases between the germline ends. The CDR3 covers 15 residues. The germline CDR1 and CDR2 sequences are LGHDT and YNNKEL (reference sequence). The CDR3 sequence is CASSRVLQGSGGYTF. The CDR3 bases are TGTGCCAGCAGCCGAGTTTTGCAGGGATCAGGGGGCTACACCTTC.

The chain links TRBV27 to TRBJ1-6, with D possibly TRBD1 on 6 matching bases. The CDR3 runs 17 residues. The germline CDR1 and CDR2 sequences are MNHEY and SMNVEV (reference sequence). V was pared by 5 bases and J by 0 bases, with 14 bases between. This CDR3 is CASSRRQESSYNSPLHF. The DNA of the CDR3 is TGTGCCAGCAGTCGACGACAGGAGAGCTCCTATAATTCACCCCTCCACTTT.

In the case of this clone: One end of the junction is discordant with germline, which a read error may explain. The chain employs TRBV10-3 and TRBJ2-1; 8 bases are a match to TRBD1. CDR1 and CDR2 (germline): ENHRY, SYGVKD. CDR3 length equals 13 residues. CDR3 in amino acids: CTISESNTGGQFF. The CDR3 DNA is TGTACCATCAGTGAGTCGAACACAGGGGGGCAGTTCTTC.

The rearrangement uses TRBV12-3 or TRBV12-4 and TRBJ2-3; no reliable D call. The CDR3 totals 12 residues. V shed 6 bases and J shed 2 bases, with 6 bases lying between them. The CDR3 nucleotides are TGTGCCAGCAGCACCGCCACAGATACGCAGTATTTT. Amino acids: CASSTATDTQYF.

V is TRBV19 and J is TRBJ2-7; tentatively, D is TRBD2 (7 bases). CDR1 is LNHDA and CDR2 is SQIVND in the germline V gene (reference sequence). The CDR3 loop spans 13 amino acids. V was cut by 5 bases and J by 2 bases, with 10 bases left in between. This CDR3 is CASSRGAAYEQYF. CDR3 sequence (DNA): TGTGCCAGTAGTCGGGGGGCCGCCTACGAGCAGTACTTC.

The chain is built from TRBV6-5 and TRBJ1-2; no firm D call. The V end was cut by 0 bases, the J end by 8 bases, with 16 bases between. This CDR3 region has 15 residues. Germline-derived CDR1 and CDR2 are MNHEY and SVGAGI. The CDR3 DNA reads TGTGCCAGCAGTTACTCGCAGGACGGCCTGAGGGGCTACACCTTC. Protein sequence: CASSYSQDGLRGYTF.

The chain recombines TRBV10-3 with TRBJ2-7, with 9 bases matching TRBD2. The V segment lost 4 bases and the J segment 3 bases; nucleotides outside the gene matches: 4. The CDR3 length is 14 residues. The V gene's germline CDR1 is ENHRY and CDR2 SYGVKD. CDR3 bases: TGTGCCATCAGTGGGGGGACTAGCCGCTACGAGCAGTACTTC. Translating gives CAISGGTSRYEQYF.

The V gene is TRBV30, the J gene TRBJ1-1; tentatively, D is TRBD1 (5 bases). Trimming took off 5 bases at V and 1 base at J, with 14 bases between the two ends. Germline V gene lookup returns CDR1 GTSNPN and CDR2 SVGIG (reference sequence). The CDR3 loop spans 14 amino acids. DNA of the CDR3: TGTGCCTGGGCGAGGGGTTTGGGGAACACTGAAGCTTTCTTT. Its protein is CAWARGLGNTEAFF.

The rearrangement joins TRBV7-8 to TRBJ1-6; 7 bases are a match to TRBD1. This CDR3 is 19 amino acids long. The V gene's germline CDR1 is SGHVS and CDR2 FQNEAQ. With 0 bases clipped from V and 7 bases from J, the junction kept 15 bases outside the gene matches. The CDR3 here is CASSLAATGKGAGNSPLHF. Here the CDR3 DNA reads TGTGCCAGCAGCTTAGCGGCAACTGGGAAGGGGGCAGGGAATTCACCCCTCCACTTT.

The chain uses TRBV7-7 and TRBJ2-5, with D possibly TRBD2 on 6 matching bases. This CDR3 is 18 amino acids long. V dropped 3 bases and J dropped 4 bases, with 24 bases sitting between them. CDR1 and CDR2 (germline): SSHAT, FNYEAQ (reference sequence). The CDR3: CASSLGRGRGAFVETQYF. CDR3 bases: TGTGCCAGCAGCTTGGGCCGAGGTCGCGGGGCCTTCGTAGAGACCCAGTACTTC.

This chain joins TRBV6-1 and TRBJ1-3; D is undetermined. The V gene's germline CDR1 is MNHNS and CDR2 SASEGT. Trimming took off 3 bases at V and 4 bases at J, with 16 bases between the two ends. The CDR3 is made up of 16 amino acids. CDR3 coding DNA: TGTGCCAGCAGTGAGGCCCCGGGGAACGGGGGAAACACCATATATTTT. Its translation: CASSEAPGNGGNTIYF.

The J gene is TRBJ2-2, the V gene TRBV11-2; D gene unclear. CDR3 size: 11 residues. Germline V gene sequence: CDR1 SGHAT, CDR2 FQNNGV. V dropped 5 bases and J dropped 5 bases, with 3 bases sitting between them. The CDR3: CASSPTGELFF. The CDR3 nucleotides are TGTGCCAGCAGCCCGACCGGGGAGCTGTTTTTT.

The chain recombines TRBV5-5 with TRBJ2-7, with 9 nucleotides matching TRBD1. CDR3 size: 15 residues. The germline gives CDR1 SGHKS, CDR2 YYEKEE (reference sequence). V shed 1 base, J shed 4 bases, and the junction held 6 bases outside the gene matches. The CDR3 DNA reads as TGTGCCAGCAGCTTGAAAGGGACAGGGACATACGAGCAGTACTTC. This sequence encodes CASSLKGTGTYEQYF.

Comment on this clone: The germline gene is not matched at one end of the junction; a read error may be the cause. The rearrangement joins TRBV27 to TRBJ2-2; 14 positions match TRBD2. From germline, CDR1 is MNHEY and CDR2 SMNVEV (reference sequence). The CDR3 runs 18 residues. This chain's CDR3 is CASILPRGLAGDDGELFF. The DNA of the CDR3 is TGTGCCAGCATTTTACCACGGGGACTAGCGGGAGATGACGGGGAGCTGTTTTTT.

The chain carries TRBV5-4 and TRBJ2-5, with TRBD1 identical over 7 bases. The better agreement between TRBJ2-7 and the DNA end casts doubt on the J call. The length of the CDR3 is 16 residues. In germline, CDR1 is SGHNT, CDR2 YYREEE (reference sequence). CDR3 loop: CASSRSTGTAVDEQYF. Written as DNA, the CDR3 is TGTGCCAGCAGCAGAAGTACCGGGACAGCCGTGGACGAGCAGTACTTC.

The gene calls are TRBV6-2 or TRBV6-3 and TRBJ2-5; 9 bases agree with TRBD1. With 5 bases clipped from V and 5 bases from J, the junction kept 3 bases outside the gene matches. Germline V CDR1 and CDR2: MNHEY, SVGEGT. The CDR3 has 13 residues. The CDR3 loop reads CASSLDRGETQYF. The CDR3 DNA reads TGTGCCAGCAGTCTCGACAGGGGGGAGACCCAGTACTTC.

This chain uses TRBV7-8 with TRBJ2-3, with 14 bases identical to TRBD2. This CDR3 has 17 residues. V lost 5 bases and J lost 6; bases outside the gene matches: 10. Germline CDR1 reads SGHVS; CDR2 reads FQNEAQ. CDR3 nucleotides: TGTGCCAGCAGCATCGGGACTAGCGGGAGACTCTTGGATACGCAGTATTTT. Amino acids: CASSIGTSGRLLDTQYF.

This chain connects TRBV9 to TRBJ2-1, with 12 nucleotides matching TRBD2. Germline V lookup: CDR1 SGDLS, CDR2 YYNGEE. This CDR3 comprises 16 residues. The junction had 8 bases not matched to a gene; V was cut back by 2 bases and J by 8 bases. The CDR3 loop reads CASSVTSGGPLDEQFF. DNA for the CDR3: TGTGCCAGCAGCGTGACTAGCGGGGGACCCTTAGATGAGCAGTTCTTC.

The rearrangement joins TRBV29-1 to TRBJ1-2; D is uncertain. CDR3 length equals 11 residues. With 2 bases removed from V and 9 bases from J, the gap between germline ends came to 10 bases. From germline, CDR1 is SQVTM and CDR2 ANQGSEA. The CDR3, as DNA: TGCAGCGTTGAAATCCCTGGGAGCTACACCTTC. As protein: CSVEIPGSYTF.